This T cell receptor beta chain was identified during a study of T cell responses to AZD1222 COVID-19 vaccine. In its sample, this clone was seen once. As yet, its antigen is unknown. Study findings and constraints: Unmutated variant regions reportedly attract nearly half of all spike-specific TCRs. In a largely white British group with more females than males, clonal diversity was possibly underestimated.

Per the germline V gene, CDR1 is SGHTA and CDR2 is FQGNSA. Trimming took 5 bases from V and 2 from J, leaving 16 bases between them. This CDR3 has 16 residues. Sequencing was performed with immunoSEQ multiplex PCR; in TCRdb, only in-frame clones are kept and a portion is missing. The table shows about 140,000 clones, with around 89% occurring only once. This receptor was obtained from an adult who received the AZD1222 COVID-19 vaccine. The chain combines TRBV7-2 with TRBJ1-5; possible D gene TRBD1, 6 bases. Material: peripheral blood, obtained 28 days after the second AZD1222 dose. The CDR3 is CASSPTGSTRNQPQHF. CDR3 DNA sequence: TGTGCCAGCAGCCCAACAGGGTCGACACGCAATCAGCCCCAGCATTTT.